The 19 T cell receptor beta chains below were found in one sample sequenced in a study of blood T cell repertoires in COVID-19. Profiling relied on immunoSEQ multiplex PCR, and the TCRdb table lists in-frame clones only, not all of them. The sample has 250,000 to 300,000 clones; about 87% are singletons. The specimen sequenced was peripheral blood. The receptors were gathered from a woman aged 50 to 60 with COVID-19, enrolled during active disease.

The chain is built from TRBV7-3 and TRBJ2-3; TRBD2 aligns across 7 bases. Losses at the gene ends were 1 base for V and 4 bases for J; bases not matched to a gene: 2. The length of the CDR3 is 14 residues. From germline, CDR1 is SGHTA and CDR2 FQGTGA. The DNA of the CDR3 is TGTGCCAGCAGCTTAAGGGCGGGAGCAGATACGCAGTATTTT. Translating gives CASSLRAGADTQYF.

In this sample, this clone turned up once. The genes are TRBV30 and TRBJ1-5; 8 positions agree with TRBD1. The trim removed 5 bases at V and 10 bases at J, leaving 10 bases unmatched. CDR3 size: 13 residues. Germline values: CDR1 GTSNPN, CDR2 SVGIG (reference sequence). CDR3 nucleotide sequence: TGTGCCTGGGACCGACAGGGGTTGGACCCCCAGCATTTT. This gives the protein CAWDRQGLDPQHF.

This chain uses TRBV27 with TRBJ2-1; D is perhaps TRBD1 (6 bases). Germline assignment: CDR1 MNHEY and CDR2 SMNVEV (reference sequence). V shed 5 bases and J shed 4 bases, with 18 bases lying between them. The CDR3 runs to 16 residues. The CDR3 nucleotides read TGTGCCAGCAGTCCGTTGGGGGCGCGAGTATACAATGAGCAGTTCTTC. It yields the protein CASSPLGARVYNEQFF.

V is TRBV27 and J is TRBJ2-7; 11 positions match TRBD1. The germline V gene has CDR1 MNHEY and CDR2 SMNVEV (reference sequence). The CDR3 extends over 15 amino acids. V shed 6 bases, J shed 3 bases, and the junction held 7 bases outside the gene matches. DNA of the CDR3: TGTGCCAGCAGGCGGACCGGGACAGGGGGCTACGAGCAGTACTTC. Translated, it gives CASRRTGTGGYEQYF.

This CDR3 reads CASSQGTEYTEAFF. The CDR3 nucleotides are TGCGCCAGCAGCCAAGGGACAGAATACACTGAAGCTTTCTTT. The V and J genes are TRBV4-1 and TRBJ1-1; maybe TRBD1 (6 bases). V was clipped by 1 base and J by 3 bases, with 9 bases between them. The CDR3 has 14 residues. Germline loops: CDR1 MGHRA, CDR2 YSYEKL.

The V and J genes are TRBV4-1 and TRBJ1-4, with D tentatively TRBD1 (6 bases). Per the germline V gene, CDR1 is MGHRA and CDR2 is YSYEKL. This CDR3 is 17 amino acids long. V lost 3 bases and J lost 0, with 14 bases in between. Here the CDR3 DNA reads TGCGCCAGCAGCCAGAAAACAGGGTTAACAACTAATGAAAAACTGTTTTTT. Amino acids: CASSQKTGLTTNEKLFF.

This chain's CDR3 is CASSLAAAAEAFF. The CDR3 region has the DNA TGTGCCAGCAGTTTAGCGGCGGCAGCTGAAGCTTTCTTT. J is TRBJ1-1 and V is TRBV28; the D is unclear. The length of the CDR3 is 13 residues. The V gene's germline CDR1 is MDHEN and CDR2 SYDVKM. Trimming pared 2 bases from V and 6 bases from J, leaving 10 bases between.

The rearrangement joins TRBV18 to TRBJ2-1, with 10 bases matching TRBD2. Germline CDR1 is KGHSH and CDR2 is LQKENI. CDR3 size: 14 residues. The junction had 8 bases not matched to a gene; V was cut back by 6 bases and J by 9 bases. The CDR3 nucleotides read TGTGCCAGCTCCCCAAGCGGGAGGGAGAGTGAGCAGTTCTTC. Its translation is CASSPSGRESEQFF.

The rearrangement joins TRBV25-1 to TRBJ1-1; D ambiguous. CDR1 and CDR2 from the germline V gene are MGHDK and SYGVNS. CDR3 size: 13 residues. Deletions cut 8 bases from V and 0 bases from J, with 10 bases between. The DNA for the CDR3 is TGTGCCAGCGTCGGGAGTTTGAACACTGAAGCTTTCTTT. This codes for CASVGSLNTEAFF.

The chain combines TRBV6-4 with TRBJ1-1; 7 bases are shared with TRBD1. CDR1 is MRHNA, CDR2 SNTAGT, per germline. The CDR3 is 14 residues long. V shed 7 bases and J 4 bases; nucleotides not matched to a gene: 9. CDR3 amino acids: CASKTGVLATEAFF. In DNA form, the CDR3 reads TGTGCCAGCAAAACAGGGGTCCTGGCCACTGAAGCTTTCTTT.

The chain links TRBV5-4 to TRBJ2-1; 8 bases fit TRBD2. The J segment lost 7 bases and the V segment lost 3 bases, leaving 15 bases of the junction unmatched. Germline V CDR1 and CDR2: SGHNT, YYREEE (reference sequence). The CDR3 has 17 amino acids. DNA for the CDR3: TGTGCCAGCAGCTCGCCAGGTAGCGGGAAGGGGAATAATGAGCAGTTCTTC. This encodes CASSSPGSGKGNNEQFF.

The CDR3 DNA reads TGTGCCAGCAGTGACGGCGGTGAGACAGATACGCAGTATTTT. Translating it yields CASSDGGETDTQYF. The chain links TRBV6-4 to TRBJ2-3; D is undetermined. Germline V gives CDR1 MRHNA, CDR2 SNTAGT. The CDR3 extends over 14 amino acids. The ends were cut back, 2 bases at V and 3 bases at J, with 9 bases in the middle.

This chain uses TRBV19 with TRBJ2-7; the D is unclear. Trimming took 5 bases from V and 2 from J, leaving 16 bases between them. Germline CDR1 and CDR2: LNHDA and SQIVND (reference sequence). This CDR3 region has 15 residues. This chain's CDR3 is CASSLSGPSPYEQYF. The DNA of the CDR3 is TGTGCCAGTAGTCTTTCGGGTCCCTCTCCCTACGAGCAGTACTTC. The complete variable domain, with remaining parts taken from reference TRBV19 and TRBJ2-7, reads DGGITQSPKYLFRKEGQNVTLSCEQNLNHDAMYWYRQDPGQGLRLIYYSQIVNDFQKGDIAEGYSVSREKKESFPLTVTSAQKNPTAFYLCASSLSGPSPYEQYFGPGTRLTVT.

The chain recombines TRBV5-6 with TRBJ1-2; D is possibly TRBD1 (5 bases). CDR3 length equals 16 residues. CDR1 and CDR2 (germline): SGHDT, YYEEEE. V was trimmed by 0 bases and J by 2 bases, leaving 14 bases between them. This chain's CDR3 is CASSLGVRRGNYGYTF. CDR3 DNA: TGTGCCAGCAGCTTGGGCGTACGGAGGGGCAACTATGGCTACACCTTC.

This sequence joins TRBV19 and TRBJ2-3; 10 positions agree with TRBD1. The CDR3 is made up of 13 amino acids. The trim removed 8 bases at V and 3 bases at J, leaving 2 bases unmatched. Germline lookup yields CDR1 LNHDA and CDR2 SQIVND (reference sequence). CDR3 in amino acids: CASRDRGTDTQYF. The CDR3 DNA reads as TGTGCCAGTCGGGACAGGGGTACAGATACGCAGTATTTT.

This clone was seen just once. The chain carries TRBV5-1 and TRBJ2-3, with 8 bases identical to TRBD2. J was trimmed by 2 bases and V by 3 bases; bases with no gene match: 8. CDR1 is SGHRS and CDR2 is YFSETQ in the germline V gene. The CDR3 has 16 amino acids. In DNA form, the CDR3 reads TGCGCCAGCAGCTGGGGGAGTAGCGGGAACACAGATACGCAGTATTTT. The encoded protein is CASSWGSSGNTDTQYF.

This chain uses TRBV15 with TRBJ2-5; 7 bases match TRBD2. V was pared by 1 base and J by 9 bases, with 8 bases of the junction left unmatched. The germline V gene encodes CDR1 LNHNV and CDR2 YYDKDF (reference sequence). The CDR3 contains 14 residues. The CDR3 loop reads CATSRVLAEMPQYF. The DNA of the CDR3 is TGTGCCACCAGCAGAGTTCTAGCGGAGATGCCCCAGTACTTC. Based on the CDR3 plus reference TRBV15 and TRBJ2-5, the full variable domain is DAMVIQNPRYQVTQFGKPVTLSCSQTLNHNVMYWYQQKSSQAPKLLFHYYDKDFNNEADTPDNFQSRRPNTSFCFLDIRSPGLGDTAMYLCATSRVLAEMPQYFGPGTRLLVL.

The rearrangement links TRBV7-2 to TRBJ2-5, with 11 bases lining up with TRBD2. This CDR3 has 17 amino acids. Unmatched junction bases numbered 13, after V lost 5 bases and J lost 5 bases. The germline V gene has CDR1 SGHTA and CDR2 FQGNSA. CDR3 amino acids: CASSPRVRLAGNETQYF. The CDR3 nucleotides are TGTGCCAGCAGCCCCCGGGTGAGACTAGCGGGAAATGAGACCCAGTACTTC.

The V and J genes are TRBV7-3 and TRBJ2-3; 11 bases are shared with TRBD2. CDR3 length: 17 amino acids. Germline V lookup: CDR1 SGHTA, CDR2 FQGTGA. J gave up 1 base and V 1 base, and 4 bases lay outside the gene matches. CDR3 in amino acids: CASSLIPLAGGTDTQYF. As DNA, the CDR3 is TGTGCCAGCAGCTTAATCCCACTAGCGGGAGGCACAGATACGCAGTATTTT.